This TCR beta chain was retrieved from a study of T cells after yellow fever vaccination. CDR3 size: 15 residues. With V trimmed by 5 bases and J by 8 bases, 6 bases remained unmatched. TCRdb ran MiXCR on the 5' RACE reads and lists one entry per CDR3 protein. The table includes 300,000 to 350,000 distinct CDR3 sequences, around 4.5% detected once. This clonotype was seen ten or more times. The sequence was obtained from a man in his late teens or twenties who received the YFV17D yellow fever vaccine. The gene calls are TRBV12-3 or TRBV12-4 and TRBJ2-1, with 13 nucleotides matching TRBD2. Source: PBMCs, taken 15 days after the yellow fever booster vaccination. The CDR3 sequence is CASSRTSGGADEQFF. In DNA, the CDR3 is TGTGCCAGCAGTAGAACTAGCGGGGGGGCTGATGAGCAGTTCTTC.